Presented here are 4 T cell receptor beta chains from one specimen sequenced in a study of blood T cell repertoires in COVID-19. TCRdb's table, derived via immunoSEQ multiplex PCR, lists solely in-frame clones and lacks some. In the table there are about 73,000 clones, roughly 83% of which are singletons. Sequenced: peripheral blood. These receptors were collected from a man older than 75 with active or convalescent COVID-19.

The rearrangement links TRBV30 to TRBJ2-1, with a possible D match to TRBD2 (6 bases). Germline CDR1 and CDR2: GTSNPN and SVGIG (reference sequence). This CDR3 has 14 residues. The V end was cut by 4 bases, the J end by 4 bases, with 14 bases between. The CDR3 bases are TGTGCCTGGAAATCCCCGGCGGGGTACAATGAGCAGTTCTTC. Its translation is CAWKSPAGYNEQFF.

The J gene is TRBJ2-5, the V gene TRBV30; 8 bases are a match to TRBD1. Germline V gene data show CDR1 as GTSNPN and CDR2 as SVGIG (reference sequence). The CDR3 sequence is 14 residues long. Trimming took 0 bases from V and 6 from J; bases not matched to a gene: 6. The CDR3 region is CAWSVAGGDKTQYF. The CDR3 DNA sequence: TGTGCCTGGAGTGTGGCAGGGGGCGACAAGACCCAGTACTTC.

The CDR3 here is CASSVEGGRGEQYF. The DNA for the CDR3 is TGTGCCAGCAGCGTAGAAGGAGGGAGAGGGGAGCAGTACTTC. The chain couples TRBV9 to TRBJ2-7; D possibly corresponds to TRBD2 (6 bases). V lost 0 bases and J 7 bases, leaving 14 bases between the germline ends. The germline V gene encodes CDR1 SGDLS and CDR2 YYNGEE. This CDR3 is built from 14 residues.

V gene TRBV4-3 combines with J gene TRBJ1-6; 9 positions agree with TRBD1. With V trimmed by 3 bases and J by 10 bases, 10 bases remained unmatched. CDR3 length: 16 residues. Germline loops: CDR1 LGHNA, CDR2 YSLEER. CDR3 in DNA: TGCGCCAGCAGCCACTCTGGTGGGACAGGGAAGTCACCCCTCCACTTT. It is translated as CASSHSGGTGKSPLHF.